This TCR beta chain is from a study of T-cell reconstitution after alpha-beta-depleted transplantation in children. Per the germline V gene, CDR1 is MGHRA and CDR2 is YSYEKL. This CDR3 contains 17 residues. The J segment lost 8 bases and the V segment lost 7 bases, leaving 17 bases of the junction unmatched. In its sample, this clonotype was seen many times. Preparation of the TCRbeta library involved a method that used unique molecular identifiers. From the PCR reads, TCRdb called clonotypes with MiXCR, one entry per CDR3 protein. The sample lists a few hundred thousand distinct CDR3 sequences; about 9.6% were seen once.

Sequences were derived from PBMCs from the stem cell graft donor, sampled from the stem cell graft. This chain connects TRBV4-1 to TRBJ2-1; TRBD1 aligns across 10 bases. The source is a human donor who donated a stem cell graft to a child with SCID. DNA for the CDR3: TGCGCCAGCACCCTACTCGCCGGACAGGGGGAAGGGGATGAGCAGTTCTTC. Amino acid sequence: CASTLLAGQGEGDEQFF.